This is a list of T cell receptor beta chains from one sample in a study of blood T cell repertoires in COVID-19. Sequenced by immunoSEQ multiplex PCR; TCRdb stores in-frame clones only, minus some. Of 200,000 to 250,000 clones listed, around three quarters are singletons. The sample comprised peripheral blood. These receptors were obtained from a woman in her sixties or seventies with acute or convalescent COVID-19. Both conserved end residues are part of each CDR3. D genes are given only for firm matches. Expanded clones get a size class; other rows say once, few or many, or leave the size out.

cdr3_nt,cdr3_aa,v_call,j_call,clone_size,d_call
TGTGCCACCAGTGCCTCGGGCCAAGAGACCCAGTACTTC,CATSASGQETQYF,TRBV24-1,TRBJ2-5,once,.
TGTGCCAGCGCTGCCCCGGAGACAGCCAAAAACATTCAGTACTTC,CASAAPETAKNIQYF,TRBV28,TRBJ2-4,.,.
TGCAGCGTTACTGACAGGGAAAATCAGCCCCAGCATTTT,CSVTDRENQPQHF,TRBV29-1,TRBJ1-5,.,TRBD1
TGTGCCAGCAGCTTAACATGGGGAGGGATGAACACTGAAGCTTTCTTT,CASSLTWGGMNTEAFF,TRBV7-3,TRBJ1-1,.,.
TGTGCCAGCAGCCCAGGGGGGACAGGGGATAGTGAGCAGTTCTTC,CASSPGGTGDSEQFF,TRBV2,TRBJ2-1,.,TRBD1
TGTGCCAGCAGCTTGGCCGAATCGTTTCAGGACCTCCACTTT,CASSLAESFQDLHF,TRBV5-5,TRBJ1-6,.,.
TGCGCCAGCAGCTTGGGACAGGGAGGAAGCTATGGCTACACCTTC,CASSLGQGGSYGYTF,TRBV5-1,TRBJ1-2,.,TRBD1
TGTGCCAGCAGTCCGACAGGGGATTACGTGAACACTGAAGCTTTCTTT,CASSPTGDYVNTEAFF,TRBV28,TRBJ1-1,.,TRBD1
TGTGCAAGTCGCCATAGGACAGGGGGAAACACCGGGGAGCTGTTTTTT,CASRHRTGGNTGELFF,TRBV12-2,TRBJ2-2,.,.
TGTGCTAGTGCCCAACAGGGGCATGAGCAGTTCTTC,CASAQQGHEQFF,TRBV12-5,TRBJ2-1,few,TRBD1